The 12 T cell receptor beta chains below all came from one sample that was sequenced in a study of shared clonotypes between healthy human individuals. Repertoires were generated with immunoSEQ multiplex PCR, while TCRdb's copy carries only in-frame clones and drops some. The top ten clones hold under 0.45% of a sample with roughly 1,500,000 clones, roughly 98.5% of them seen once. The sequenced sample consisted of naive CD4+ T cells sorted from blood. As for subset: CD45RA+ positively selected. The source of these receptors is a man aged 25 to 40 in good health.

The J gene is TRBJ2-1, the V gene TRBV13, with 12 bases that match TRBD2. The CDR3 is 15 residues long. CDR1 and CDR2 from the germline V gene are PRHDT and FYEKMQ (reference sequence). V trimming: 4 bases; J trimming: 5 bases; junction bases outside the gene matches: 3. For the CDR3, the DNA is TGTGCCAGCAGCTCGGGACTAGCGGGTGACAATGAGCAGTTCTTC. It codes for CASSSGLAGDNEQFF.

Points on this clone: In the same sample, other DNA sequences code for this CDR3. The genes are TRBV6-5 and TRBJ2-7; D might be TRBD1 (6 bases). The V gene's germline CDR1 is MNHEY and CDR2 SVGAGI. The CDR3 totals 12 residues. The ends were cut back, 6 bases at V and 1 base at J, with 7 bases in the middle. CDR3 in DNA: TGTGCCAGCAGGGGGGCATCCTACGAGCAGTACTTC. Amino acids: CASRGASYEQYF.

The CDR3 DNA reads as TGCGCCAGCAGCTACCTCGGGGGAGCGCAAGAGACCCAGTACTTC. Translated, it gives CASSYLGGAQETQYF. The chain links TRBV5-1 to TRBJ2-5; TRBD2 is a possible D gene (6 bases). CDR1 SGHRS and CDR2 YFSETQ come from the germline V gene. This CDR3 spans 15 amino acids. Trimming pared 3 bases from V and 2 bases from J, leaving 14 bases between.

The rearrangement joins TRBV28 to TRBJ2-3; no clear D gene. Deletions cut 6 bases from V and 1 base from J, with 8 bases between. This CDR3 region has 13 residues. Germline-derived CDR1 and CDR2 are MDHEN and SYDVKM. CDR3 residues: CASRPTGTDTQYF. For the CDR3, the DNA is TGTGCCAGCAGACCGACCGGCACAGATACGCAGTATTTT.

The chain carries TRBV5-1 and TRBJ2-3; tentative D call: TRBD1 (6 bases). Germline CDR1 and CDR2: SGHRS and YFSETQ. The CDR3 length is 15 residues. With 4 bases removed from V and 5 bases from J, the gap between germline ends came to 17 bases. The CDR3 here is CASSTLGGVGDTQYF. The CDR3 coding sequence is TGCGCCAGCAGCACCCTTGGGGGCGTAGGAGATACGCAGTATTTT.

The V and J genes are TRBV28 and TRBJ2-3; perhaps TRBD1 as D (6 bases). V gave up 2 bases and J gave up 6 bases, with 12 bases separating them. The CDR3 has 14 amino acids. CDR1 and CDR2 (germline): MDHEN, SYDVKM. This chain's CDR3 is CASSLQQGTDTQYF. CDR3 sequence (DNA): TGTGCCAGCAGTTTACAGCAGGGGACGGATACGCAGTATTTT.

The chain combines TRBV6-1 with TRBJ2-7; 7 nucleotides line up with TRBD2. The CDR3 contains 14 residues. The V segment lost 1 base and the J segment 4 bases; nucleotides outside the gene matches: 4. Germline-derived CDR1 and CDR2 are MNHNS and SASEGT. The CDR3 nucleotides read TGTGCCAGCAGTGAAGGGAGGGAGGGTTACGAGCAGTACTTC. Encoded protein: CASSEGREGYEQYF.

The chain is built from TRBV5-8 and TRBJ2-6, with D maybe TRBD1 (6 bases). V was pared by 1 base and J by 0 bases, with 14 bases between. The CDR3 consists of 18 residues. Germline CDR1 SGHTS, CDR2 YDEGEE. In nucleotides, the CDR3 is TGTGCCAGCAGCTTGTACAGGGCCGGGTACTCTGGGGCCAACGTCCTGACTTTC. Its protein is CASSLYRAGYSGANVLTF. The whole variable domain, remainder taken from reference TRBV5-8 and TRBJ2-6, is EAGVTQSPTHLIKTRGQQATLRCSPISGHTSVYWYQQALGLGLQFLLWYDEGEERNRGNFPPRFSGRQFPNYSSELNVNALELEDSALYLCASSLYRAGYSGANVLTFGAGSRLTVL.

This clone was observed once. This chain joins TRBV4-3 and TRBJ2-7, with D possibly TRBD1 on 6 matching bases. The CDR3 length is 15 residues. Germline lookup yields CDR1 LGHNA and CDR2 YSLEER. V was pared by 1 base and J by 3 bases, with 13 bases between. The CDR3, as DNA: TGCGCCAGCAGCCAAGTACCAGGGGTGGTCTACGAGCAGTACTTC. Translation: CASSQVPGVVYEQYF.

The V and J genes are TRBV2 and TRBJ2-2, with D unclear. Germline V gene lookup returns CDR1 SNHLY and CDR2 FYNNEI. V lost 5 bases, J lost 6 bases, and 7 bases lay in between. The length of the CDR3 is 12 residues. The CDR3 DNA reads TGTGCCAGCAGTACCCAACCCGGGGAGCTGTTTTTT. As protein: CASSTQPGELFF.

The chain employs TRBV28 and TRBJ2-1; 9 bases align to TRBD1. Trimming cost V 7 bases and J 4 bases; bases outside gene matches: 8. The CDR3 spans 15 residues. The germline V gene has CDR1 MDHEN and CDR2 SYDVKM. CDR3 residues: CASTPWGQGYNEQFF. CDR3 in DNA: TGTGCCAGCACCCCATGGGGACAGGGTTACAATGAGCAGTTCTTC.

The rearrangement links TRBV7-6 to TRBJ1-6; D call uncertain. The germline V gene has CDR1 SGHVS and CDR2 FNYEAQ. Trimming removed 5 bases at V and 6 bases at J, with 20 bases between. CDR3 length: 17 amino acids. This CDR3 is CASSPFIGAGSNSPLHF. The CDR3 nucleotides are TGTGCCAGCAGCCCCTTTATAGGTGCTGGCTCTAATTCACCCCTCCACTTT. Variable domain in full (rest from reference TRBV7-6 and TRBJ1-6): GAGVSQSPRYKVTKRGQDVALRCDPISGHVSLYWYRQALGQGPEFLTYFNYEAQQDKSGLPNDRFSAERPEGSISTLTIQRTEQRDSAMYRCASSPFIGAGSNSPLHFGNGTRLTVT.